Detailed here is one T cell receptor (beta chain). The data derive from a study of blood T cell repertoires in COVID-19. The CDR3 consists of 17 residues. The germline V gene encodes CDR1 SGHNT and CDR2 YENEEA. V lost 4 bases to trimming and J lost 4 bases, with 22 bases between them. Original data processing: Amplifying reference gene primers gave estimates of nucleated cell counts. Sequencing was performed with immunoSEQ multiplex PCR; in TCRdb, only in-frame clones are kept and a portion is missing. V and J calls and clone size are those listed in that table; D and trimming were worked out from the DNA. This sample has some 150,000 clones; roughly 89% occur once, and the top ten carry about 1.6%.

This clonotype was obtained from a woman in her 50s with acute or convalescent COVID-19. The sample consisted of peripheral blood. The V and J genes are TRBV11-3 and TRBJ1-2, with a weak D call TRBD1 (5 bases). The CDR3 sequence is CASSYQGGGIQAYGYTF. The CDR3 DNA reads TGTGCCAGCAGCTACCAGGGAGGTGGGATCCAAGCCTATGGCTACACCTTC. Filled out from reference TRBV11-3 and TRBJ1-2, the complete variable domain reads EAGVVQSPRYKIIEKKQPVAFWCNPISGHNTLYWYLQNLGQGPELLIRYENEEAVDDSQLPKDRFSAERLKGVDSTLKIQPAELGDSAVYLCASSYQGGGIQAYGYTFGSGTRLTVV.